This T cell receptor (beta chain) is from a study of blood T cell repertoires in COVID-19. The germline CDR1 and CDR2 sequences are KGHDR and SFDVKD. V gave up 0 bases and J gave up 4 bases; unmatched junction bases: 8. CDR3 length: 18 residues. Original methodology: From reference gene primer amplification, estimates of nucleated cell counts were derived. Profiling relied on immunoSEQ multiplex PCR, and the TCRdb table lists in-frame clones only, not all of them. Clone size and V and J calls were adopted from that table, with D and trimming inferred from the DNA. The profile shows 200,000 to 250,000 clones, just under 85% of them singletons.

The source is an elderly man with acute or convalescent COVID-19. V and J are TRBV24-1 and TRBJ2-1; 10 bases fit TRBD2. Sample: peripheral blood. In nucleotides, the CDR3 is TGTGCCACCAGTGATTTGCGAGGAGGACTAGCGGAATACAATGAGCAGTTCTTC. Translation: CATSDLRGGLAEYNEQFF.